This T cell receptor (beta chain) originates from a study of brain metastases from non-small cell lung cancer. TCRdb keeps only in-frame clones here, not all; method: immunoSEQ multiplex PCR. This repertoire shows approximately 2,700 clones, about four fifths found once; its top ten account for 15% to 20%. This CDR3 has 14 amino acids. The trim removed 6 bases at V and 4 bases at J, leaving 7 bases unmatched. Per the germline V gene, CDR1 is MNHNY and CDR2 is SVGAGI (reference sequence). The sequenced sample was primary lung tumor tissue. This TCR was recovered from a donor at least 40 years old with non-small cell lung cancer. V gene TRBV6-6 combines with J gene TRBJ2-7, with 9 bases that match TRBD2. This chain's CDR3 is CASRYSSGTYEQYF. The CDR3 DNA is TGTGCCAGCAGATATTCTAGCGGGACGTACGAGCAGTACTTC.